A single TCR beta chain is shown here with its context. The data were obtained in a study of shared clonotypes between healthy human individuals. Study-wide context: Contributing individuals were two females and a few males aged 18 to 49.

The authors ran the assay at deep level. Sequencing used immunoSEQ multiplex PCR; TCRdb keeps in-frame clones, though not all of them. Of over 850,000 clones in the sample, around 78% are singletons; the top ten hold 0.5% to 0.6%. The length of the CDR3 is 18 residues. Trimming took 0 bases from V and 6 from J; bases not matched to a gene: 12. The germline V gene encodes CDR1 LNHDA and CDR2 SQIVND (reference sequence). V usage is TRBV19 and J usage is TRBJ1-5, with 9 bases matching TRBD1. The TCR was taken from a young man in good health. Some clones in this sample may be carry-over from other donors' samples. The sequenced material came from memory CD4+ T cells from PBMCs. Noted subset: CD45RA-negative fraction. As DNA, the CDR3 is TGTGCCAGTAGTATAGAGCCAAGGGGGACAGGGTATACTCAGCCCCAGCATTTT. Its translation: CASSIEPRGTGYTQPQHF. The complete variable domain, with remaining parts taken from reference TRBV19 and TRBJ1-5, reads DGGITQSPKYLFRKEGQNVTLSCEQNLNHDAMYWYRQDPGQGLRLIYYSQIVNDFQKGDIAEGYSVSREKKESFPLTVTSAQKNPTAFYLCASSIEPRGTGYTQPQHFGDGTRLSIL.